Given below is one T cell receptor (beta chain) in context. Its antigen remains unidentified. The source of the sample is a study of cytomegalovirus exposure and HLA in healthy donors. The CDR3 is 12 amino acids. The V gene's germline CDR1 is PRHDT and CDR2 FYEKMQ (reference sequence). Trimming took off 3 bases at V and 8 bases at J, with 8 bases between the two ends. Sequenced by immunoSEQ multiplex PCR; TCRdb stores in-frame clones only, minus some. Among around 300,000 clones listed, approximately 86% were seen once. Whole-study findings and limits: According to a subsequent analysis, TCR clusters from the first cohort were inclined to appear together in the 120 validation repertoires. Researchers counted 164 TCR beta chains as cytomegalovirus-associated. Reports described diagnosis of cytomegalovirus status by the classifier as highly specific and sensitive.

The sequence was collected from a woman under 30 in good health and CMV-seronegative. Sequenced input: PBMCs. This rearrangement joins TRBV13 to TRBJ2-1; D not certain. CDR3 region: CASSFSRHEQFF. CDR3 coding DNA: TGTGCCAGCAGCTTTTCCCGTCATGAGCAGTTCTTC.